What follows describes a single TCR beta chain. Its antigen remains unidentified. This entry comes from a study of radiation and T cells in renal cell carcinoma. Indicated time point: blood 4 weeks post-SBRT, at nephrectomy. Treatment: 15 Gy SBRT to primary tumor, nephrectomy 4 weeks later. Nephrectomy followed 15 Gy stereotactic body radiation by 4 weeks. Trimming removed 5 bases from V and 5 bases from J, with 7 bases in between. The length of the CDR3 is 10 residues. The germline CDR1 and CDR2 sequences are DFQATT and SNEGSKA (reference sequence). Study results and limitations: In blood, top tumor clones expanded by 2 weeks, shrinking by 4.

Clones were sequenced by immunoSEQ multiplex PCR, and TCRdb holds only the in-frame ones, with some missing. Of 150,000 to 200,000 clones in the sample, about 87% were seen once. The sequence was obtained from a woman between 50 and 59 years old with renal cell carcinoma. The gene calls are TRBV20-1 and TRBJ2-7; D not resolved. The source material was blood, sampled from a patient whose treatment included radiotherapy and nephrectomy. The CDR3 loop is CSAGWNEQYF. For the CDR3, the DNA is TGCAGTGCTGGCTGGAACGAGCAGTACTTC.